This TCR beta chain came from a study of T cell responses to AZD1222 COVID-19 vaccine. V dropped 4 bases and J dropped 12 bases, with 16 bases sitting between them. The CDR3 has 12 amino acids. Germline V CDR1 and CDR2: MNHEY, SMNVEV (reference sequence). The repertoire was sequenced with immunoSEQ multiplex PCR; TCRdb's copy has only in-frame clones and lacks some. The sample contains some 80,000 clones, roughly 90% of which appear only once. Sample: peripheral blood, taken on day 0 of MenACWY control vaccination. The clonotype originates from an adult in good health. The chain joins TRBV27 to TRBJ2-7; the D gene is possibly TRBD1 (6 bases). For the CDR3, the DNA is TGTGCCAGCAGTTCCGCGGACAGACGGCTGTACTTC. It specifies CASSSADRRLYF.